This paragraph covers one T cell receptor (beta chain) sequence. No antigen is known for it. A 2.5 ml peripheral blood sample was drawn into PAXgene tubes per donor and stored at -80°C. Without any T cell sorting, total RNA was extracted from whole blood using the PAXgene blood miRNA kit on an automated QIAcube. Peripheral blood from monozygotic twin pairs who were concordant or discordant for inflammatory bowel disease underwent deep TCRalpha and TCRbeta repertoire profiling using unique molecular barcoding. Smoking habits were recorded for all twin pairs, and individuals were classified as current, former or never smokers. This sample is part of a study of monozygotic twins with inflammatory bowel disease (dated by TCRdb to 2018 to 2020). About the investigation overall: A total of 28 monozygotic twin pairs were included in the full study, comprising nine German pairs (four IBD-concordant, five IBD-discordant) and 19 IBD-discordant Danish pairs. Each individual had, on average, about 151 000 unique TCRalpha sequences and 181 000 unique TCRbeta sequences available for analysis. Disease-associated traits were sought mainly through comparisons between IBD patients and their genetically identical healthy co-twins within discordant pairs.

CDR1 SEHNR and CDR2 FQNEAQ were looked up in the germline V gene (reference sequence). Spanning cysteine to phenylalanine, the CDR3 consists of 14 amino acids. No DNA is listed. Library prep was done by 5' RACE. The input for every TCR library was around 4,000 ng of total RNA. For each sample, cDNA synthesis with SMARTScribe reverse transcriptase was split into eight separate reactions. During cDNA synthesis, template switching introduced unique molecular identifiers that contained a 6-nucleotide sample barcode. TCRalpha and TCRbeta cDNA was amplified by two nested PCRs of about 15 and 9 cycles, with bead purification after each PCR. Before amplification, the cDNA was both treated with uracil DNA-glycosylase and purified with the QIAquick PCR purification kit. The second PCR was the step at which Illumina TruSeq-compatible adapters and sample-specific barcodes were added. Library quality and concentration were assessed using TapeStation and Qubit, and 5 to 6 ng of each library was pooled. Sequencing of pooled libraries was carried out on an Illumina HiSeq2500 single-index Rapid Run using 2 x 100 bp reads and custom sequencing primers. Per the original workflow: MiGEC version 1.2.6 was used for UMI-based consensus assembly to correct PCR and sequencing errors. MiXCR version 2.1.1 was used for V(D)J alignment, clonotype assembly and CDR3 extraction. Gene usage, clonotype sharing and MAIT/NKT TCR abundance were normalised by analysing the top 1000, 10 000 and 20 000 clonotypes per sample. Diversity was computed as the inverse Simpson index with the vegan R package after downsampling to 27 000 UMIs. Statistical testing used paired Mann-Whitney U tests on the discordant twin pairs and applied Benjamini-Hochberg correction for multiple testing. Following reprocessing of the reads by TCRdb, the data hold one row per CDR3 protein sequence and no DNA is available. TCRdb's processing, not the authors', yielded these V and J calls. This sample's table contains 190,000 or so distinct CDR3 sequences. The top ten constitute roughly 1.5% of the sample.

Study-level results and caveats: Compared with healthy twins, IBD patients shared fewer clonotypes with other individuals, and the difference was most pronounced in patients with signs of disease activity. Concordant and discordant twins showed no difference in repertoire similarity, possibly because of limited statistical power. Background noise and inter-individual variability may have been introduced into the repertoires by the differing immunosuppressive treatments among patients. The results gave no support for a single strong signal or clonotype linked to IBD. Measured by the inverse Simpson index, TCRbeta repertoire diversity was lower in IBD patients than in their healthy co-twins. Distinction between different T cell subtypes could not be achieved in the analysis.

The rearranged chain carries TRBV7-9 and TRBJ2-5; TCRdb's D call of TRBD1 is untestable without DNA. This TCR was sampled from a human donor with ulcerative colitis or Crohn's disease, or a healthy co-twin of an affected twin (not recorded which). Sequences were obtained from blood. The CDR3 loop reads CASRSRGPQETQYF.